These 30 T cell receptor beta chains were sequenced from one sample in a study of monozygotic twins with inflammatory bowel disease. TCRdb reprocessed the 5' RACE reads, keeping one entry per CDR3 protein, no DNA. The table counts approximately 340,000 distinct CDR3 sequences; approximately 2% lies in the top ten. The sample was blood. The source is a human donor with ulcerative colitis or Crohn's disease, or a healthy co-twin of an affected twin (not recorded which).

The V and J genes are TRBV20-1 and TRBJ1-1. The CDR3 sequence is 13 residues long. CDR1 and CDR2 (germline): DFQATT, SNEGSKA (reference sequence). The CDR3 loop is CSARLTMNTEAFF.

The chain combines TRBV20-1 with TRBJ2-7; the TRBD1 assignment by TCRdb is unverifiable without DNA. The CDR3 extends over 13 amino acids. Germline V gives CDR1 DFQATT, CDR2 SNEGSKA (reference sequence). This CDR3 reads CSARGPGTYEQYF.

The chain's CDR3 is CASTQGSPAKNMQYF. This sequence joins TRBV6-1 and TRBJ2-4; TCRdb's assignment of TRBD1 cannot be checked, as there is no DNA. This CDR3 has 15 residues. CDR1 MNHNS and CDR2 SASEGT come from the germline V gene.

The chain is built from TRBV20-1 and TRBJ2-5; TCRdb's D gene call, TRBD2, goes unchecked for lack of DNA. Germline CDR1 is DFQATT and CDR2 is SNEGSKA (reference sequence). The CDR3 covers 16 residues. This CDR3 reads CSARDRGLAVRETQYF.

The chain links TRBV7-2 to TRBJ2-3; TCRdb's assignment of TRBD1 cannot be checked, as there is no DNA. From germline, CDR1 is SGHTA and CDR2 FQGNSA. This CDR3 is 15 amino acids long. CDR3 loop: CASSLWRTGGDTQYF.

CDR3 sequence: CASSSSGTGIYEQYF. The rearrangement links TRBV5-1 to TRBJ2-7; with no DNA, the TCRdb D assignment of TRBD1 cannot be verified. CDR3 length equals 15 residues. The V gene's germline CDR1 is SGHRS and CDR2 YFSETQ.

The V gene is TRBV9, the J gene TRBJ2-2; TCRdb calls TRBD2, which cannot be checked without DNA. This CDR3 has 15 residues. From germline, CDR1 is SGDLS and CDR2 YYNGEE. CDR3 sequence reads: CASSMRQGSAGELFF.

The chain is built from TRBV23-1 and TRBJ1-5. TRBV23-1 is annotated as an ORF whose role is uncertain. The CDR3 is 13 residues long. CDR3 sequence: CASSQITLQPQHF.

V usage is TRBV20-1 and J usage is TRBJ2-1; as DNA is missing, the TRBD1 call by TCRdb cannot be tested. CDR3 length equals 12 residues. Germline lookup yields CDR1 DFQATT and CDR2 SNEGSKA (reference sequence). This CDR3 reads CSAHREYNEQFF.

The chain is built from TRBV4-2 and TRBJ2-1; TCRdb's D gene call, TRBD2, goes unchecked for lack of DNA. CDR1 LGHNA and CDR2 YNFKEQ come from the germline V gene. The CDR3 sequence is 16 residues long. CDR3 in amino acids: CASSPLGLAGRNEQFF.

The J gene is TRBJ1-6, the V gene TRBV6-6. This CDR3 spans 13 amino acids. Germline CDR1 is MNHNY and CDR2 is SVGAGI (reference sequence). The CDR3 loop reads CASSASEGSPLHF.

This chain uses TRBV11-2 with TRBJ2-2. Germline V gene sequence: CDR1 SGHAT, CDR2 FQNNGV. The CDR3 has 13 amino acids. CDR3 amino acids: CASSPITAGELFF.

The J gene is TRBJ2-6, the V gene TRBV11-2; the TRBD1 assignment by TCRdb is unverifiable without DNA. The CDR3 sequence is 18 residues long. Germline V lookup: CDR1 SGHAT, CDR2 FQNNGV. CDR3 in amino acids: CASSSPGTLDSGANVLTF.

The V call is TRBV5-1, the J call TRBJ2-1. From germline, CDR1 is SGHRS and CDR2 YFSETQ. The CDR3 loop spans 15 amino acids. CDR3 sequence: CASSLDHRWGNEQFF. The full variable domain, with the rest looked up from reference TRBV5-1 and TRBJ2-1, is KAGVTQTPRYLIKTRGQQVTLSCSPISGHRSVSWYQQTPGQGLQFLFEYFSETQRNKGNFPGRFSGRQFSNSRSEMNVSTLELGDSALYLCASSLDHRWGNEQFFGPGTRLTVL.

The chain carries TRBV30 and TRBJ2-3; without DNA, the TCRdb call of TRBD1 cannot be checked. The CDR3 loop spans 14 amino acids. CDR1 and CDR2 from the germline V gene are GTSNPN and SVGIG (reference sequence). This chain's CDR3 is CACSRGVGVGTQYF.

V is TRBV20-1 and J is TRBJ1-1. CDR3 length: 13 residues. The germline V gene has CDR1 DFQATT and CDR2 SNEGSKA (reference sequence). CDR3 protein: CSPKVGRNTEAFF.

The chain employs TRBV2 and TRBJ1-6; TCRdb's D gene call, TRBD1, goes unchecked for lack of DNA. Germline assignment: CDR1 SNHLY and CDR2 FYNNEI. The CDR3 covers 15 residues. The CDR3 spells CASSSGTGVQSPLHF.

This chain connects TRBV11-2 to TRBJ2-5. This CDR3 contains 15 residues. Looked up from germline, CDR1 is SGHAT and CDR2 is FQNNGV. CDR3 in amino acids: CASSLRVGSQETQYF.

V is TRBV7-9 and J is TRBJ2-1; the D gene TCRdb calls, TRBD2, cannot be checked with no DNA. This CDR3 has 15 amino acids. CDR1 SEHNR and CDR2 FQNEAQ come from the germline V gene (reference sequence). The CDR3 loop reads CASSTDRLAGSIKFF.

This rearrangement joins TRBV12-5 to TRBJ1-2. CDR1 and CDR2 from the germline V gene are LGHNT and FRNRAP. The CDR3 totals 13 residues. The CDR3 sequence: CASGYDSGYGYTF.

The V call is TRBV7-2, the J call TRBJ1-1. The CDR3 has 13 residues. In germline, CDR1 is SGHTA, CDR2 FQGNSA. The CDR3 loop is CASRLYGNTEAFF.

The rearrangement links TRBV27 to TRBJ2-3; the TCRdb D gene call, TRBD2, has no DNA to confirm it. The CDR3 is 14 amino acids. Germline lookup yields CDR1 MNHEY and CDR2 SMNVEV (reference sequence). CDR3 sequence: CASSSGSSTDTQYF.

The CDR3 region is CASSLGTSGIDEQYF. V is TRBV27 and J is TRBJ2-7; TCRdb designates TRBD2, a call that cannot be tested without DNA. Germline V gene data show CDR1 as MNHEY and CDR2 as SMNVEV (reference sequence). The CDR3 spans 15 residues.

The chain's CDR3 is CASSLETGNYGYTF. This chain uses TRBV5-1 with TRBJ1-2; absent DNA, TCRdb's TRBD1 call cannot be checked. The CDR3 loop spans 14 amino acids. CDR1 is SGHRS, CDR2 YFSETQ, per germline.

The chain has TRBV29-1 and TRBJ1-1; TCRdb's D call of TRBD1 is untestable without DNA. The CDR3 extends over 14 amino acids. CDR1 and CDR2 (germline): SQVTM, ANQGSEA. CDR3 loop: CSVRWTGPNTEAFF.

The CDR3 region is CSARDRTRGSTDTQYF. The chain carries TRBV20-1 and TRBJ2-3; no DNA is available, so the TRBD1 call from TCRdb remains unchecked. Germline V gene lookup returns CDR1 DFQATT and CDR2 SNEGSKA (reference sequence). This CDR3 spans 16 amino acids.

This chain links TRBV10-2 with TRBJ2-7. From germline, CDR1 is WSHSY and CDR2 SAAADI. The CDR3 is 14 amino acids. CDR3 protein: CASSLERNSYEQYF.

The V and J genes are TRBV28 and TRBJ2-7; TCRdb lists TRBD1, though no DNA is available to test this call. Germline-derived CDR1 and CDR2 are MDHEN and SYDVKM. There are 11 residues in the CDR3. The CDR3 sequence is CASSLTVEQYF. Combining the CDR3 with reference TRBV28 and TRBJ2-7 gives the whole variable domain DVKVTQSSRYLVKRTGEKVFLECVQDMDHENMFWYRQDPGLGLRLIYFSYDVKMKEKGDIPEGYSVSREKKERFSLILESASTNQTSMYLCASSLTVEQYFGPGTRLTVT.

The genes are TRBV5-1 and TRBJ1-1. The germline V gene has CDR1 SGHRS and CDR2 YFSETQ. This CDR3 is built from 14 residues. This CDR3 reads CASSLVAPNTEAFF.

This rearrangement joins TRBV20-1 to TRBJ2-5. CDR1 is DFQATT, CDR2 SNEGSKA, per germline (reference sequence). This CDR3 region has 14 residues. CDR3 residues: CSASTESHEETQYF.